Each of the 26 T cell receptor beta chains below was sequenced from the same sample in a study of T-cell reconstitution after alpha-beta-depleted transplantation in children. Using unique molecular identifiers, the investigators prepared the TCRbeta library. Using its own MiXCR run on the PCR reads, TCRdb lists one record per CDR3 protein. The sample carries some 200,000 distinct CDR3 sequences, more than 6.5% recorded once. The sample in question was PBMCs from the stem cell graft donor, obtained from the stem cell graft. Every receptor here comes from a human donor who donated a stem cell graft to a child with Wiskott-Aldrich syndrome.

In this sample, this clonotype turned up many times. The chain combines TRBV20-1 with TRBJ2-7; the D gene is possibly TRBD1 (6 bases). The germline V gene has CDR1 DFQATT and CDR2 SNEGSKA (reference sequence). V lost 5 bases and J lost 1, with 15 bases in between. CDR3 length: 14 residues. The CDR3 nucleotides read TGCAGTGCTTATGGACGAGGGGGTTCCTACGAGCAGTACTTC. Translation gives CSAYGRGGSYEQYF.

This clonotype was counted at least ten times. This chain links TRBV20-1 with TRBJ2-1; D is possibly TRBD2 (6 bases). CDR1 DFQATT and CDR2 SNEGSKA come from the germline V gene (reference sequence). Trimming left V 6 bases short and J 6 bases short, with 21 bases between. The CDR3 is made up of 15 amino acids. CDR3 in DNA: TGCAGTGCGTTATCTTGGGCGGGGCAAGGCAATGAGCAGTTCTTC. Amino acids: CSALSWAGQGNEQFF.

The chain combines TRBV11-2 with TRBJ1-1; the D gene is possibly TRBD1 (5 bases). V gave up 0 bases and J gave up 0 bases, with 11 bases separating them. This CDR3 is 16 amino acids long. The germline CDR1 and CDR2 sequences are SGHAT and FQNNGV. CDR3 region: CASSLDLGGMNTEAFF. The CDR3 nucleotides are TGTGCCAGCAGCTTAGATTTGGGGGGGATGAACACTGAAGCTTTCTTT.

This clonotype appeared many times. The chain joins TRBV5-6 to TRBJ2-2; D is ambiguous. With 2 bases removed from V and 6 bases from J, the gap between germline ends came to 17 bases. The CDR3 contains 16 residues. Germline CDR1 is SGHDT and CDR2 is YYEEEE. CDR3 in amino acids: CASSFAFVEHAGELFF. The CDR3 nucleotides are TGTGCCAGCAGCTTCGCCTTCGTGGAGCACGCCGGGGAGCTGTTTTTT.

This sequence joins TRBV30 and TRBJ2-2; D gene unclear. This CDR3 contains 15 residues. The ends were cut back, 0 bases at V and 6 bases at J, with 14 bases in the middle. Germline CDR1 reads GTSNPN; CDR2 reads SVGIG (reference sequence). The CDR3 DNA is TGTGCCTGGAGTGTCTGGGAACTATCCTCCGGGGAGCTGTTTTTT. Its translation is CAWSVWELSSGELFF.

This clonotype came up many times. This rearrangement joins TRBV12-3 or TRBV12-4 to TRBJ1-2; D not certain. Trimming left V 7 bases short and J 0 bases short, with 12 bases between. The CDR3 runs to 14 residues. The CDR3: CASTKTGTNYGYTF. In DNA form, the CDR3 reads TGTGCCAGCACCAAGACGGGCACTAACTATGGCTACACCTTC.

Ten or more counts support this clonotype. The CDR3 here is CSAIGQATAEQYF. The DNA for the CDR3 is TGCAGTGCTATCGGACAGGCGACGGCCGAGCAGTACTTC. The chain carries TRBV20-1 and TRBJ2-7; 7 bases line up with TRBD1. Germline trimming cut 4 bases from V and 6 bases from J; bases unmatched to any gene: 9. Germline V lookup: CDR1 DFQATT, CDR2 SNEGSKA (reference sequence). The CDR3 totals 13 residues.

This clonotype was seen a few times. This chain links TRBV6-1 with TRBJ2-3; TRBD2 matches 8 bases. The germline gives CDR1 MNHNS, CDR2 SASEGT. CDR3 length: 14 residues. Losses at the gene ends were 10 bases for V and 3 bases for J; bases not matched to a gene: 9. The CDR3 nucleotides are TGTGCCACCACGCGGGGGGCTGTGACAGATACGCAGTATTTT. Its protein is CATTRGAVTDTQYF.

This clonotype occurred many times. The V gene is TRBV12-3 or TRBV12-4, the J gene TRBJ2-2, with 10 bases matching TRBD1. This CDR3 has 15 residues. The V and J ends lost 4 bases and 3 bases, in that order; junction bases with no gene match: 2. The CDR3 nucleotides are TGTGCCAGCAGTTGGACAGGGGGAGACACCGGGGAGCTGTTTTTT. Protein sequence: CASSWTGGDTGELFF.

This clonotype was seen at least ten times. The chain links TRBV6-5 to TRBJ2-5; D is ambiguous. This CDR3 is built from 14 residues. Germline V gene sequence: CDR1 MNHEY, CDR2 SVGAGI. V lost 3 bases and J 4 bases, leaving 12 bases between the germline ends. The CDR3, as DNA: TGTGCCAGCAGTTATGGAAACCCTCTAGAGACCCAGTACTTC. This codes for CASSYGNPLETQYF.

This clonotype has more than one count but fewer than ten. V usage is TRBV15 and J usage is TRBJ2-5; 7 nucleotides align to TRBD1. This CDR3 has 15 residues. Unmatched junction bases numbered 5, after V lost 3 bases and J lost 1 base. Germline CDR1 is LNHNV and CDR2 is YYDKDF (reference sequence). This CDR3 is CATSSDRVSQETQYF. The CDR3 DNA sequence: TGTGCCACCAGCAGCGACAGGGTGAGCCAAGAGACCCAGTACTTC.

There are a few counts of this clonotype. This chain joins TRBV5-1 and TRBJ2-3, with D perhaps being TRBD1 or TRBD2 (5 bases each). V was clipped by 4 bases and J by 6 bases, with 18 bases between them. CDR1 is SGHRS, CDR2 YFSETQ, per germline. The CDR3 runs 15 residues. The CDR3 DNA sequence: TGCGCCAGCAGCCGGGGACCTGCGGATGGGGATACGCAGTATTTT. As protein: CASSRGPADGDTQYF. Full variable domain (outside the CDR3, taken from reference TRBV5-1 and TRBJ2-3): KAGVTQTPRYLIKTRGQQVTLSCSPISGHRSVSWYQQTPGQGLQFLFEYFSETQRNKGNFPGRFSGRQFSNSRSEMNVSTLELGDSALYLCASSRGPADGDTQYFGPGTRLTVL.

In this sample, this clonotype turned up a few times. The V gene is TRBV3-1, the J gene TRBJ2-1; 13 bases align to TRBD2. The CDR3 length is 15 residues. V was clipped by 4 bases and J by 10 bases; unmatched bases: 7. Germline CDR1 and CDR2: LGHDT and YNNKEL (reference sequence). CDR3 amino acids: CASSPRLAGGGEQFF. DNA for the CDR3: TGTGCCAGCAGCCCCCGACTAGCGGGAGGAGGCGAGCAGTTCTTC.

This clonotype was seen ten or more times. This sequence joins TRBV12-3 or TRBV12-4 and TRBJ1-5; TRBD1 agrees at 8 bases. Unmatched junction bases numbered 4, after V lost 7 bases and J lost 2 bases. The CDR3 is made up of 14 amino acids. The CDR3 sequence: CASTMTGGNQPQHF. For the CDR3, the DNA is TGTGCCAGCACCATGACAGGGGGCAATCAGCCCCAGCATTTT.

In this sample, this clonotype turned up many times. CDR3 in DNA: TGTGCCAGCAGCGGCAGGGCGGGTATTTGGTACGAGCAGTACTTC. Encoded protein: CASSGRAGIWYEQYF. The chain is built from TRBV3-1 and TRBJ2-7, with D possibly being TRBD1 or TRBD2 (5 bases each). CDR3 size: 15 residues. V was pared by 5 bases and J by 4 bases, with 18 bases between. Germline CDR1 LGHDT, CDR2 YNNKEL (reference sequence).

This clonotype showed up just once. A much larger clone lies one base from this, so it may be a read error. This rearrangement joins TRBV6-5 to TRBJ2-2, with D hard to call. CDR3 length: 16 amino acids. Per germline, CDR1 MNHEY and CDR2 SVGAGI. In DNA, the CDR3 is TGTGCCAGCAGTTACTCTCCCGAGACAAACACCGAGGAGCTGTTTTTT. It specifies CASSYSPETNTEELFF.

This clonotype showed up many times. The chain carries TRBV3-1 and TRBJ2-7; 10 positions match TRBD1. The CDR3 contains 15 residues. V lost 5 bases and J lost 5; bases outside the gene matches: 9. Per the germline V gene, CDR1 is LGHDT and CDR2 is YNNKEL (reference sequence). The CDR3 spells CASSEDRGESHEQYF. CDR3 nucleotide sequence: TGTGCCAGCAGCGAGGACAGGGGGGAATCCCACGAGCAGTACTTC.

This clonotype came up many times. The chain's CDR3 is CASSLGRRTDTQFF. The CDR3 coding sequence is TGTGCCAGCAGTTTGGGGAGAAGGACTGATACGCAGTTCTTC. The gene calls are TRBV6-8 and TRBJ2-1; tentatively, D is TRBD2 (5 bases). V was pared by 4 bases and J by 12 bases, with 19 bases between. Germline V CDR1 and CDR2: MNHGY, SAAAGT. The CDR3 totals 14 residues.

This clonotype was recorded a few times. In nucleotides, the CDR3 is TGCAGTGCTAGATATGGGGTCTACGAGCAGTACTTC. It specifies CSARYGVYEQYF. The gene calls are TRBV20-1 and TRBJ2-7; D remains ambiguous. V dropped 2 bases and J dropped 3 bases, with 8 bases sitting between them. Germline assignment: CDR1 DFQATT and CDR2 SNEGSKA (reference sequence). The CDR3 extends over 12 amino acids.

This clonotype was seen repeatedly, ten times or more. The rearrangement links TRBV20-1 to TRBJ2-5, with a tentative D call TRBD2 (7 bases). The CDR3 is made up of 15 amino acids. V lost 6 bases and J 2 bases, leaving 19 bases between the germline ends. In germline, CDR1 is DFQATT, CDR2 SNEGSKA (reference sequence). The CDR3 sequence is CSAGGQLIRQETQYF. The CDR3 region has the DNA TGCAGTGCCGGGGGGCAGTTGATAAGACAAGAGACCCAGTACTTC.

The chain carries TRBV20-1 and TRBJ2-1, with TRBD2 identical over 12 bases. The trim removed 5 bases at V and 7 bases at J, leaving 12 bases unmatched. This CDR3 spans 16 amino acids. Germline CDR1 reads DFQATT; CDR2 reads SNEGSKA (reference sequence). The CDR3 loop is CSAVRPGLAGPNEQFF. CDR3 sequence (DNA): TGCAGTGCTGTGAGACCGGGACTAGCGGGCCCTAATGAGCAGTTCTTC.

In this sample, this clonotype turned up many times. Mismatch with germline at one junction end may stem from a read error. V is TRBV12-3 or TRBV12-4 and J is TRBJ2-1; 10 nucleotides line up with TRBD2. CDR3 size: 12 residues. This CDR3 reads CASSLAGVEQFF. The CDR3 region has the DNA TGTGCCAGCAGTCTAGCGGGAGTTGAGCAGTTCTTC.

V gene TRBV29-1 combines with J gene TRBJ2-5, with D possibly matching TRBD1 (7 bases). CDR3 size: 14 residues. Germline values: CDR1 SQVTM, CDR2 ANQGSEA. Trimming cost V 5 bases and J 7 bases, with 20 bases left between them. CDR3 DNA sequence: TGCAGCGTTCTCCCAGAGGGCAGGGGGGTGACCCAGTACTTC. Translated, it gives CSVLPEGRGVTQYF.

This clonotype was recorded at least ten times. The chain joins TRBV5-1 to TRBJ1-1, with D possibly TRBD1 on 6 matching bases. Trimming removed 0 bases at V and 3 bases at J, with 12 bases between. CDR3 length equals 15 residues. Germline assignment: CDR1 SGHRS and CDR2 YFSETQ. CDR3 residues: CASSLVLGGDTEAFF. In nucleotides, the CDR3 is TGCGCCAGCAGCTTGGTATTGGGGGGCGACACTGAAGCTTTCTTT.

V gene TRBV4-1 combines with J gene TRBJ2-3; no firm D call. Trimming took off 4 bases at V and 4 bases at J, with 15 bases between the two ends. The germline CDR1 and CDR2 sequences are MGHRA and YSYEKL. The CDR3 is 15 residues long. This chain's CDR3 is CASSLVGLPPDTQYF. The CDR3 bases are TGCGCCAGCAGCCTGGTAGGCCTACCCCCAGATACGCAGTATTTT.

J is TRBJ2-3 and V is TRBV5-6, with D uncertain. V gave up 8 bases and J gave up 6 bases, with 13 bases separating them. The CDR3 is 12 amino acids. Germline V gives CDR1 SGHDT, CDR2 YYEEEE. The CDR3 region is CARSLGLDTQYF. DNA of the CDR3: TGTGCCAGGAGCCTCGGGCTTGATACGCAGTATTTT.